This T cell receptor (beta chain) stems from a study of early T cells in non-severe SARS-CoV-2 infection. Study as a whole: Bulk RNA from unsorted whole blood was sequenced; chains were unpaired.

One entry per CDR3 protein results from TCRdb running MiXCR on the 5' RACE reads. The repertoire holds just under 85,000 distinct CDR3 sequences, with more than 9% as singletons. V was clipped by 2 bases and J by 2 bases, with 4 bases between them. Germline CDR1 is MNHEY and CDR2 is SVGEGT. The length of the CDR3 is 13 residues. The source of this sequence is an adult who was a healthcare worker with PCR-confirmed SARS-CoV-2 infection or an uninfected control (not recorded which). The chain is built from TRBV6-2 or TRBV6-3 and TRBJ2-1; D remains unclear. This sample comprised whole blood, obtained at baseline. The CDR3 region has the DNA TGTGCCAGCAGTTACGAGGCCTACAATGAGCAGTTCTTC. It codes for CASSYEAYNEQFF.